This T cell receptor beta chain was recovered during a study of shared clonotypes between healthy human individuals. Whole-study context: Contributing individuals were a couple of females and three males aged 18 to 49. Study-wide results and limits: Depth was large, yet rarefaction showed that sorted-subset sequencing was incomplete. Clonotype sharing among donors likely depends on sequencing depth.

Clones were sequenced by immunoSEQ multiplex PCR, and TCRdb holds only the in-frame ones, with some missing. The profile covers over 950,000 clones, with roughly 80% appearing a single time and more than 0.85% taken by the ten largest. The V gene end was trimmed by 3 bases and the J gene end by 3 bases; junction bases not matched to a gene: 2. The CDR3 runs to 14 residues. Per the germline V gene, CDR1 is LNHDA and CDR2 is SQIVND (reference sequence). Details on this clone: Its antigen is unidentified.

The specimen sequenced was memory CD4+ T cells from PBMCs. Subset denoted: CD45RA-negative fraction. The chain is built from TRBV19 and TRBJ2-1; TRBD2 matches at 7 bases. The sequence was collected from a man aged 18 to 29 in good health. Some clones in this sample may be carry-over from other donors' samples. CDR3 DNA: TGTGCCAGTAGTATGCGCGGGGGCTACAATGAGCAGTTCTTC. It specifies CASSMRGGYNEQFF. Full variable domain (rest looked up from reference TRBV19 and TRBJ2-1): DGGITQSPKYLFRKEGQNVTLSCEQNLNHDAMYWYRQDPGQGLRLIYYSQIVNDFQKGDIAEGYSVSREKKESFPLTVTSAQKNPTAFYLCASSMRGGYNEQFFGPGTRLTVL.